The 24 T cell receptor beta chains presented below share a single source sample, sequenced in a study of control samples from healthy donors and cancer patients. The repertoire was sequenced with immunoSEQ multiplex PCR; TCRdb's copy has only in-frame clones and lacks some. The table shows just under 60,000 clones, with about 92% occurring only once. The sample taken for sequencing was PBMCs. The receptors stem from a man in his forties or fifties with colorectal cancer.

The chain has TRBV7-3 and TRBJ2-3, with 8 bases lining up with TRBD2. Germline V gives CDR1 SGHTA, CDR2 FQGTGA. V was pared by 2 bases and J by 6 bases, with 4 bases of the junction left unmatched. This CDR3 region has 14 residues. Here the CDR3 DNA reads TGTGCCAGCAGCTTATCGCCTAGCGGGGATACGCAGTATTTT. Its translation is CASSLSPSGDTQYF.

The CDR3 region is CASSLSGGTGELFF. CDR3 sequence (DNA): TGTGCCAGCAGTCTAAGCGGGGGCACCGGGGAGCTGTTTTTT. V and J are TRBV9 and TRBJ2-2; 8 nucleotides match TRBD2. Germline-derived CDR1 and CDR2 are SGDLS and YYNGEE. V lost 5 bases to trimming and J lost 4 bases; unmatched junction nucleotides: 4. This CDR3 comprises 14 residues.

The rearrangement uses TRBV19 and TRBJ1-2; 7 nucleotides align to TRBD1. This CDR3 spans 13 amino acids. The germline V gene has CDR1 LNHDA and CDR2 SQIVND (reference sequence). V dropped 6 bases and J dropped 3; count of bases not matched to a gene: 4. The DNA for the CDR3 is TGTGCCAGTAGCCAGACAGGGTACTATGGCTACACCTTC. Amino acid sequence: CASSQTGYYGYTF.

The chain carries TRBV2 and TRBJ1-1; a possible D gene is TRBD1 (5 bases). There are 13 residues in the CDR3. Deletions cut 3 bases from V and 8 bases from J, with 13 bases between. CDR1 SNHLY and CDR2 FYNNEI come from the germline V gene. The CDR3 loop reads CASSDGGGTEAFF. As DNA, the CDR3 is TGTGCCAGCAGTGACGGGGGGGGAACCGAAGCTTTCTTT.

V is TRBV30 and J is TRBJ2-2; no reliable D call. V was cut by 3 bases and J by 4 bases, with 3 bases left in between. The CDR3 length is 11 residues. The germline gives CDR1 GTSNPN, CDR2 SVGIG (reference sequence). CDR3 DNA sequence: TGTGCCTGGAGAAGCACCGGGGAGCTGTTTTTT. Its protein is CAWRSTGELFF.

The chain links TRBV12-3 or TRBV12-4 to TRBJ2-7; tentatively, D is TRBD1 (6 bases). The CDR3 loop spans 13 amino acids. V was trimmed by 5 bases and J by 1 base, leaving 9 bases between them. The CDR3 sequence is CASSPGQSYEQYF. In DNA form, the CDR3 reads TGTGCCAGCAGTCCCGGACAGTCCTACGAGCAGTACTTC.

The V call is TRBV27, the J call TRBJ2-6; no clear D. The germline V and J ends were trimmed by 5 bases and 2 bases, with 19 bases remaining between them. The CDR3 is made up of 18 amino acids. Germline CDR1 reads MNHEY; CDR2 reads SMNVEV (reference sequence). The DNA of the CDR3 is TGTGCCAGCAGTCCCATAAATTTGGCCCTCCCTGGGGCCAACGTCCTGACTTTC. It translates to CASSPINLALPGANVLTF.

The chain couples TRBV5-1 to TRBJ1-4; D is undetermined. Germline V gene lookup returns CDR1 SGHRS and CDR2 YFSETQ. Trimming left V 0 bases short and J 0 bases short, with 6 bases between. CDR3 length: 15 residues. The CDR3 protein is CASSLELTTNEKLFF. The CDR3 DNA follows: TGCGCCAGCAGCTTGGAGTTAACAACTAATGAAAAACTGTTTTTT.

The chain employs TRBV27 and TRBJ2-7; D assignment may be TRBD1 or TRBD2 (5 bases each). There are 14 residues in the CDR3. CDR1 is MNHEY and CDR2 is SMNVEV in the germline V gene (reference sequence). V lost 0 bases, J lost 8 bases, and 14 bases lay in between. CDR3 bases: TGTGCCAGCAGTTTATCGCGTCAGGGCGGGCAGCAGTACTTC. This encodes CASSLSRQGGQQYF.

The V gene is TRBV7-2, the J gene TRBJ2-1; 8 nucleotides agree with TRBD2. There are 15 residues in the CDR3. Germline values: CDR1 SGHTA, CDR2 FQGNSA. V trimming: 3 bases; J trimming: 7 bases; junction bases outside the gene matches: 8. The CDR3 region is CASSFGGASLNEQFF. The CDR3, as DNA: TGTGCCAGCAGCTTCGGGGGGGCTTCCTTGAATGAGCAGTTCTTC.

CDR3 in DNA: TGCACCAGCAGCCAAGATGCGGGGGGAGAGACCCAGTACTTC. It yields the protein CTSSQDAGGETQYF. The chain recombines TRBV1 with TRBJ2-5; the table's TRBD2 call for D was not verified on the DNA. TRBV1 is a pseudogene. There are 14 residues in the CDR3.

The rearrangement uses TRBV2 and TRBJ2-7, with 7 bases aligning to TRBD2. The length of the CDR3 is 15 residues. The ends lost 6 bases at V and 0 bases at J; junction bases unmatched: 8. CDR1 is SNHLY, CDR2 FYNNEI, per germline. The CDR3 here is CASSRLAGISYEQYF. CDR3 nucleotides: TGTGCCAGCAGCAGACTAGCCGGGATCTCCTACGAGCAGTACTTC.

The chain couples TRBV3-1 (or the pseudogene TRBV3-2) to TRBJ1-3; a possible D gene is TRBD1 (5 bases). V lost 0 bases and J 4 bases, leaving 13 bases between the germline ends. The CDR3 is made up of 16 amino acids. Germline V gives CDR1 LGHDT, CDR2 YNNKEL (reference sequence). The CDR3 protein is CASSQDSGMGGNTIYF. Written as DNA, the CDR3 is TGTGCCAGCAGCCAAGATTCAGGGATGGGCGGAAACACCATATATTTT.

V gene TRBV6-5 combines with J gene TRBJ1-5, with TRBD1 identical over 9 bases. Germline V CDR1 and CDR2: MNHEY, SVGAGI. This CDR3 is 15 amino acids long. V lost 2 bases to trimming and J lost 4 bases; unmatched junction nucleotides: 3. CDR3 region: CASSYGTGLNQPQHF. CDR3 coding DNA: TGTGCCAGCAGTTACGGGACAGGGTTAAATCAGCCCCAGCATTTT.

The chain joins TRBV2 to TRBJ2-1; 12 bases map to TRBD2. The CDR3 is 15 amino acids. The V gene end was trimmed by 5 bases and the J gene end by 4 bases; junction bases not matched to a gene: 3. The germline V gene has CDR1 SNHLY and CDR2 FYNNEI. CDR3 sequence: CASSYLAGGYNEQFF. As DNA, the CDR3 is TGTGCCAGCAGTTATCTAGCGGGGGGGTACAATGAGCAGTTCTTC.

The chain joins TRBV2 to TRBJ2-1; D not certain. The germline V gene has CDR1 SNHLY and CDR2 FYNNEI. Trimming stripped 4 bases from V and 7 bases from J, with 8 bases between. The CDR3 loop spans 12 amino acids. CDR3 residues: CASSGTHNEQFF. The CDR3 nucleotides read TGTGCCAGCAGTGGGACCCATAATGAGCAGTTCTTC.

This chain connects TRBV5-1 to TRBJ2-5; 12 bases line up with TRBD2. The CDR3 has 16 residues. The ends lost 7 bases at V and 1 base at J; junction bases unmatched: 8. In germline, CDR1 is SGHRS, CDR2 YFSETQ. Here the CDR3 reads CASQSGLAGFQETQYF. Here the CDR3 DNA reads TGCGCCAGCCAGTCCGGACTAGCGGGGTTCCAAGAGACCCAGTACTTC.

This rearrangement joins TRBV6-5 to TRBJ2-2; D not certain. Germline-derived CDR1 and CDR2 are MNHEY and SVGAGI. The CDR3 is made up of 13 amino acids. Trimming shortened V by 7 bases and J by 6 bases, and 12 bases separated the two germline ends. CDR3 sequence reads: CASKDSWAGELFF. The DNA of the CDR3 is TGTGCCAGCAAAGATAGCTGGGCCGGGGAGCTGTTTTTT.

The chain carries TRBV19 and TRBJ2-1; 7 bases match TRBD1. V shed 1 base, J shed 0 bases, and the junction held 6 bases outside the gene matches. Germline loops: CDR1 LNHDA, CDR2 SQIVND (reference sequence). This CDR3 spans 17 amino acids. CDR3 sequence: CASSIGGQWSSYNEQFF. In nucleotides, the CDR3 is TGTGCCAGTAGTATAGGGGGACAGTGGAGCTCCTACAATGAGCAGTTCTTC. Variable domain in full (rest from reference TRBV19 and TRBJ2-1): DGGITQSPKYLFRKEGQNVTLSCEQNLNHDAMYWYRQDPGQGLRLIYYSQIVNDFQKGDIAEGYSVSREKKESFPLTVTSAQKNPTAFYLCASSIGGQWSSYNEQFFGPGTRLTVL.

V gene TRBV7-2 combines with J gene TRBJ1-2, with a weak D call TRBD1 (5 bases). V was cut by 3 bases and J by 6 bases, with 14 bases left in between. CDR1 is SGHTA and CDR2 is FQGNSA in the germline V gene. The CDR3 totals 14 residues. CDR3: CASSLARAAHGYTF. DNA for the CDR3: TGTGCCAGCAGCTTGGCCAGGGCAGCACATGGCTACACCTTC.

This rearrangement joins TRBV7-2 to TRBJ2-1; TRBD2 might be the D (7 bases). V was shortened by 3 bases and J by 6 bases, with 12 bases between the two germline ends. Germline V gene lookup returns CDR1 SGHTA and CDR2 FQGNSA. There are 14 residues in the CDR3. The CDR3 region is CASSLGGGANEQFF. CDR3 coding DNA: TGTGCCAGCAGCTTGGGTGGGGGGGCCAATGAGCAGTTCTTC.

The chain couples TRBV7-3 to TRBJ1-1; D not resolved. Germline CDR1 and CDR2: SGHTA and FQGTGA. V lost 3 bases and J 3 bases, leaving 8 bases between the germline ends. CDR3 size: 13 residues. DNA for the CDR3: TGTGCCAGCAGCTTCTCCCGGGACACTGAAGCTTTCTTT. Amino acids: CASSFSRDTEAFF.

The V gene is TRBV9, the J gene TRBJ2-1; tentatively, D is TRBD2 (6 bases). The CDR3 runs to 14 residues. V was cut by 0 bases and J by 5 bases, with 9 bases left in between. Germline CDR1 is SGDLS and CDR2 is YYNGEE. CDR3 loop: CASSVVWGDNEQFF. In DNA, the CDR3 is TGTGCCAGCAGCGTAGTGTGGGGGGACAATGAGCAGTTCTTC.

The chain has TRBV3-1 (or the pseudogene TRBV3-2) and TRBJ2-7; TRBD1 matches at 9 bases. After removal of 4 bases from V and 2 bases from J, the junction contained 3 bases not matched to a gene. Germline V gives CDR1 LGHDT, CDR2 YNNKEL (reference sequence). The CDR3 runs to 14 residues. CDR3 loop: CASSPWDRAYEQYF. As DNA, the CDR3 is TGTGCCAGCAGCCCTTGGGACAGGGCCTACGAGCAGTACTTC.